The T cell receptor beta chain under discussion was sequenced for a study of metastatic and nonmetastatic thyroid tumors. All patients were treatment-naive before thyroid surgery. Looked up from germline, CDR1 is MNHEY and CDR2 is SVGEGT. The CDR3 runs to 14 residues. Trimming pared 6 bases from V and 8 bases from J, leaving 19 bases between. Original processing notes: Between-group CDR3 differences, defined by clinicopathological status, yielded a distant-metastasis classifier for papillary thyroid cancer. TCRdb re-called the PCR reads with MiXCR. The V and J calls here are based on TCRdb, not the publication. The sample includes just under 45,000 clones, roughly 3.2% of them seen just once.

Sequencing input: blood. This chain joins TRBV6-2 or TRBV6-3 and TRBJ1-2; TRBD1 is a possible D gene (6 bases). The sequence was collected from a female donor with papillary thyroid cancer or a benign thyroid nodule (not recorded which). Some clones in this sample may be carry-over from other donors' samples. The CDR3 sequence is CASSPGGGLEGYTF. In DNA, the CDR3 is TGTGCCAGCAGCCCAGGAGGGGGGCTGGAAGGCTACACCTTC.